A single T cell receptor (beta chain) is shown here with its context. In the original analysis: Scientists estimated how many nucleated cells there were by amplifying reference gene primers. Assay used: immunoSEQ multiplex PCR; TCRdb lists only in-frame clones, some missing. V, J and clone size are taken as reported in that table, and D and trimming were inferred from the DNA itself. The sample consists of approximately 170,000 clones, about 86% of them appearing once. The data stem from a study of blood T cell repertoires in COVID-19. The germline V gene has CDR1 PRHDT and CDR2 FYEKMQ (reference sequence). This CDR3 region has 16 residues. With V trimmed by 5 bases and J by 4 bases, 12 bases remained unmatched.

The TCR was taken from a woman aged 60-75 years with COVID-19, enrolled during active disease. The rearrangement links TRBV13 to TRBJ2-3; 7 bases match TRBD2. Sequenced sample: peripheral blood. CDR3 amino acids: CASSPLEGRAADTQYF. In DNA form, the CDR3 reads TGTGCCAGCAGCCCCTTAGAGGGGAGGGCCGCAGATACGCAGTATTTT.